Listed here are 27 T cell receptor beta chains from one sample, sequenced in a study of cytomegalovirus exposure and HLA in healthy donors. The PCR used 60 Vbeta and 13 Jbeta primers. Sequenced by immunoSEQ multiplex PCR; TCRdb stores in-frame clones only, minus some. Among under 150,000 clones, approximately 9% were seen once, and the ten largest hold 1.8%. The specimen sequenced was PBMCs. The receptors were gathered from a male donor in good health and CMV-seronegative.

The sample holds a few counts of this clone. The CDR3 spells CASSVKIGTDTQYF. DNA of the CDR3: TGTGCCAGCAGCGTAAAGATCGGTACAGATACGCAGTATTTT. V and J are TRBV7-2 and TRBJ2-3; D gene uncertain. CDR1 SGHTA and CDR2 FQGNSA come from the germline V gene. CDR3 length equals 14 residues. Deletions cut 5 bases from V and 3 bases from J, with 12 bases between.

The chain employs TRBV7-3 and TRBJ2-5; TRBD2 matches 8 bases. This CDR3 comprises 15 residues. From germline, CDR1 is SGHTA and CDR2 FQGTGA. Unmatched junction bases numbered 6, after V lost 3 bases and J lost 3 bases. The CDR3: CASSLNRGGEETQYF. The CDR3 DNA sequence: TGTGCCAGCAGCTTGAATCGGGGGGGCGAAGAGACCCAGTACTTC. Based on the CDR3 plus reference TRBV7-3 and TRBJ2-5, the full variable domain is GAGVSQTPSNKVTEKGKYVELRCDPISGHTALYWYRQSLGQGPEFLIYFQGTGAADDSGLPNDRFFAVRPEGSVSTLKIQRTERGDSAVYLCASSLNRGGEETQYFGPGTRLLVL.

This clone appeared a few times. The rearrangement uses TRBV7-9 and TRBJ1-1; a weak D match, TRBD1 (5 bases). Germline V lookup: CDR1 SEHNR, CDR2 FQNEAQ (reference sequence). V lost 10 bases and J lost 5, with 11 bases in between. There are 11 residues in the CDR3. The CDR3: CAIGGRTEAFF. CDR3 nucleotide sequence: TGTGCCATCGGGGGGAGGACTGAAGCTTTCTTT.

The rearrangement links TRBV5-1 to TRBJ2-7; D remains ambiguous. This CDR3 has 11 residues. The V end was cut by 7 bases, the J end by 6 bases, with 11 bases between. Germline V gives CDR1 SGHRS, CDR2 YFSETQ. Written as DNA, the CDR3 is TGCGCCAGCCGGGTGGAAGGCGAGCAGTACTTC. Translating it yields CASRVEGEQYF.

This chain links TRBV18 with TRBJ1-3, with TRBD1 matching over 8 bases. Unmatched junction bases numbered 13, after V lost 0 bases and J lost 0 bases. This CDR3 has 20 residues. The germline gives CDR1 KGHSH, CDR2 LQKENI. The CDR3 region has the DNA TGTGCCAGCTCACCACCGCCTAGGGACAGGCAAATCAACTCTGGAAACACCATATATTTT. It codes for CASSPPPRDRQINSGNTIYF.

This clone came up a few times. The chain carries TRBV5-8 and TRBJ1-6; a possible D gene is TRBD1 (6 bases). This CDR3 comprises 15 residues. V lost 3 bases to trimming and J lost 9 bases, with 16 bases between them. Germline CDR1 is SGHTS and CDR2 is YDEGEE. The CDR3 DNA sequence: TGTGCCAGCAGCTCCGGGGACACTTGGAGTTCACCCCTCCACTTT. It is translated as CASSSGDTWSSPLHF.

CDR3 loop: CASSARGTTEAFF. CDR3 DNA sequence: TGTGCCAGCAGCGCCAGGGGGACCACTGAAGCTTTCTTT. The V gene is TRBV4-2, the J gene TRBJ1-1, with 7 bases lining up with TRBD1. Germline CDR1 LGHNA, CDR2 YNFKEQ. J lost 4 bases, V lost 5 bases, and 4 bases had no gene match. The CDR3 loop spans 13 amino acids.

CDR3 in amino acids: CASSRRGEAFF. The CDR3 nucleotides are TGTGCCAGCAGCCGCCGGGGGGAAGCTTTCTTT. The chain links TRBV6-5 to TRBJ1-1, with D perhaps matching TRBD1 (5 bases). Germline assignment: CDR1 MNHEY and CDR2 SVGAGI. The length of the CDR3 is 11 residues. The V end lost 6 bases, the J end lost 8 bases, and 10 bases lay between the germline ends.

V and J are TRBV27 and TRBJ2-7, with D perhaps matching TRBD2 (5 bases). V was cut by 4 bases and J by 3 bases, with 13 bases left in between. Germline CDR1 and CDR2: MNHEY and SMNVEV (reference sequence). There are 14 residues in the CDR3. The CDR3 spells CASSSFSGGYEQYF. The CDR3 DNA sequence: TGTGCCAGCAGTTCTTTTTCAGGAGGCTACGAGCAGTACTTC.

This clone was seen a few times. The rearrangement uses TRBV19 and TRBJ2-5, with 7 bases that match TRBD1. CDR1 and CDR2 from the germline V gene are LNHDA and SQIVND (reference sequence). The CDR3 is 14 amino acids. The J segment lost 5 bases and the V segment lost 6 bases, leaving 9 bases of the junction unmatched. The CDR3 coding sequence is TGTGCCAGTAGGTCTACGAGGGGGCACGAGACCCAGTACTTC. Its protein is CASRSTRGHETQYF.

The chain couples TRBV2 to TRBJ1-5; 7 bases match TRBD1. CDR1 SNHLY and CDR2 FYNNEI come from the germline V gene. The length of the CDR3 is 15 residues. J lost 1 base, V lost 4 bases, and 4 bases had no gene match. The CDR3 protein is CASSGDRVSNQPQHF. In DNA, the CDR3 is TGTGCCAGCAGTGGCGACAGGGTCAGCAATCAGCCCCAGCATTTT.

The V call is TRBV4-3, the J call TRBJ2-3, with 9 bases matching TRBD1. The CDR3 covers 16 residues. Germline V lookup: CDR1 LGHNA, CDR2 YSLEER. V lost 0 bases to trimming and J lost 3 bases; unmatched junction nucleotides: 4. The CDR3: CASSQEGTGYTDTQYF. For the CDR3, the DNA is TGCGCCAGCAGCCAAGAAGGGACAGGGTATACAGATACGCAGTATTTT.

About this clone itself: Germline and junction disagree at one end, which may indicate a read error. The chain couples TRBV28 to TRBJ2-5, with TRBD1 identical over 8 bases. The length of the CDR3 is 15 residues. Per the germline V gene, CDR1 is MDHEN and CDR2 is SYDVKM. The CDR3 nucleotides read TGTGCCAGCAGTCAGACGGACAGGGACCAGGAGACCCAGTACTTC. It codes for CASSQTDRDQETQYF.

V and J are TRBV10-3 and TRBJ1-3; 7 positions match TRBD1. Germline CDR1 and CDR2: ENHRY and SYGVKD. The CDR3 is made up of 14 amino acids. With V trimmed by 5 bases and J by 0 bases, 1 base remained unmatched. This CDR3 reads CAISHRGSGNTIYF. CDR3 in DNA: TGTGCCATCAGTCACAGGGGCTCTGGAAACACCATATATTTT.

Only a few counts were recorded for this clone. The chain joins TRBV2 to TRBJ1-4; 7 positions match TRBD1. The CDR3 covers 12 residues. V gave up 8 bases and J gave up 4 bases; unmatched junction bases: 1. Germline V gene lookup returns CDR1 SNHLY and CDR2 FYNNEI. The CDR3, as DNA: TGTGCCAGCGGGACAGATAATGAAAAACTGTTTTTT. Amino acid sequence: CASGTDNEKLFF.

This chain's CDR3 is CASSQDLGLLGEQYF. In DNA, the CDR3 is TGCGCCAGCAGCCAAGATCTGGGACTACTGGGGGAGCAGTACTTC. The chain couples TRBV4-1 to TRBJ2-7, with 7 bases aligning to TRBD2. Germline loops: CDR1 MGHRA, CDR2 YSYEKL. The CDR3 totals 15 residues. V trimming: 0 bases; J trimming: 7 bases; junction bases outside the gene matches: 9.

This CDR3 is CASSLLRQPQHF. The DNA of the CDR3 is TGTGCCAGTAGTTTACTCAGGCAGCCCCAGCATTTT. The chain joins TRBV19 to TRBJ1-5, with unresolved D. Germline values: CDR1 LNHDA, CDR2 SQIVND (reference sequence). Trimming left V 5 bases short and J 7 bases short, with 9 bases between. This CDR3 is 12 amino acids long.

This clone was counted between two and nine times. The chain carries TRBV4-3 and TRBJ1-3; D remains unclear. The CDR3 runs 16 residues. Germline CDR1 reads LGHNA; CDR2 reads YSLEER. Deletions cut 0 bases from V and 0 bases from J, with 9 bases between. The CDR3 DNA follows: TGCGCCAGCAGCCAAGACGTCGCGGGCTCTGGAAACACCATATATTTT. Translating gives CASSQDVAGSGNTIYF.

This clone was seen a few times. V usage is TRBV10-2 and J usage is TRBJ2-5; TRBD2 is a possible D gene (6 bases). Trimming pared 2 bases from V and 3 bases from J, leaving 16 bases between. Germline values: CDR1 WSHSY, CDR2 SAAADI. There are 16 residues in the CDR3. In nucleotides, the CDR3 is TGCGCCAGCAGTGAGATTAGGACTACGCTTGAAGAGACCCAGTACTTC. Residues: CASSEIRTTLEETQYF.

The J gene is TRBJ1-2, the V gene TRBV7-3; D is uncertain. CDR1 SGHTA and CDR2 FQGTGA come from the germline V gene. The ends were cut back, 2 bases at V and 3 bases at J, with 7 bases in the middle. This CDR3 has 13 amino acids. In DNA form, the CDR3 reads TGTGCCAGCAGCTTAGGGCGGGACTATGGCTACACCTTC. Translated: CASSLGRDYGYTF.

The chain joins TRBV7-9 to TRBJ2-7; TRBD2 aligns across 7 bases. With 4 bases clipped from V and 4 bases from J, the junction kept 7 bases outside the gene matches. The CDR3 is 14 residues long. Germline V gives CDR1 SEHNR, CDR2 FQNEAQ (reference sequence). The DNA of the CDR3 is TGTGCCAGCAGCTCCCGGGACTACACTTACGAGCAGTACTTC. This encodes CASSSRDYTYEQYF.

This sequence joins TRBV4-2 and TRBJ2-5, with 8 nucleotides matching TRBD1. CDR1 LGHNA and CDR2 YNFKEQ come from the germline V gene. The CDR3 is 13 amino acids. The V segment lost 5 bases and the J segment 11 bases; nucleotides outside the gene matches: 10. The CDR3 DNA reads as TGTGCCAGCAGCGCCCCAGGGGGCGGTGAGCAGTACTTC. As protein: CASSAPGGGEQYF.

This clone was counted between two and nine times. V is TRBV5-1 and J is TRBJ1-5, with 8 bases fitting TRBD1. The CDR3 is 15 amino acids. Germline V gene data show CDR1 as SGHRS and CDR2 as YFSETQ. J was trimmed by 6 bases and V by 0 bases; bases with no gene match: 5. In DNA, the CDR3 is TGCGCCAGCAGCTTGGGGTCAGGGGGCGGTCAGCCCCAGCATTTT. Translation: CASSLGSGGGQPQHF.

The genes are TRBV7-2 and TRBJ1-1; D may be TRBD1 (6 bases). The CDR3 sequence is 15 residues long. The germline V gene encodes CDR1 SGHTA and CDR2 FQGNSA. Trimming shortened V by 0 bases and J by 4 bases, and 12 bases separated the two germline ends. For the CDR3, the DNA is TGTGCCAGCAGCTTAGCCCGGACAGTGAGCACTGAAGCTTTCTTT. Translated: CASSLARTVSTEAFF.

This clone was picked up a small number of times. The chain combines TRBV6-6 with TRBJ2-7; D might be TRBD1 (6 bases). The CDR3 sequence is 13 residues long. Germline V gene lookup returns CDR1 MNHNY and CDR2 SVGAGI (reference sequence). The V gene lost 5 bases and the J gene lost 3 bases, with 11 bases spanning the gap. CDR3 amino acids: CASSASRGYEQYF. Written as DNA, the CDR3 is TGTGCCAGCAGTGCTTCCAGGGGCTACGAGCAGTACTTC.

The V and J genes are TRBV11-2 and TRBJ2-1, with 13 bases aligning to TRBD2. This CDR3 has 19 amino acids. The germline V gene encodes CDR1 SGHAT and CDR2 FQNNGV. The J segment lost 1 base and the V segment lost 5 bases, leaving 11 bases of the junction unmatched. As DNA, the CDR3 is TGTGCCAGCAGCGGACGAGGACTAGCGGGAGAAGTGTCCTACAATGAGCAGTTCTTC. This codes for CASSGRGLAGEVSYNEQFF. The whole variable domain, filled in from reference TRBV11-2 and TRBJ2-1, reads EAGVAQSPRYKIIEKRQSVAFWCNPISGHATLYWYQQILGQGPKLLIQFQNNGVVDDSQLPKDRFSAERLKGVDSTLKIQPAKLEDSAVYLCASSGRGLAGEVSYNEQFFGPGTRLTVL.

This chain links TRBV7-2 with TRBJ2-7; the match to TRBD2 covers 11 bases. This CDR3 spans 17 amino acids. With 1 base clipped from V and 0 bases from J, the junction kept 5 bases outside the gene matches. Per germline, CDR1 SGHTA and CDR2 FQGNSA. The CDR3 DNA reads as TGTGCCAGCAGCTTAGGGGGACTAGCGGACTACTCCTACGAGCAGTACTTC. It is translated as CASSLGGLADYSYEQYF.